This T cell receptor (beta chain) was documented in a study of blood T cell repertoires in COVID-19. The CDR3 sequence is 14 residues long. The ends were cut back, 6 bases at V and 4 bases at J, with 15 bases in the middle. From germline, CDR1 is MNHNS and CDR2 SASEGT. This table comes from immunoSEQ multiplex PCR, and its TCRdb copy is limited to in-frame clones, with some not included. The data contain some 300,000 clones, 90% of them singletons. The sequence was obtained from a woman in her 50s with COVID-19, enrolled during active disease. The genes are TRBV6-1 and TRBJ1-2; D unclear. The sample taken for sequencing was peripheral blood. The CDR3 bases are TGTGCCAGCAGATCGGGGTTGGAGTTCTATGGCTACACCTTC. Residues: CASRSGLEFYGYTF.